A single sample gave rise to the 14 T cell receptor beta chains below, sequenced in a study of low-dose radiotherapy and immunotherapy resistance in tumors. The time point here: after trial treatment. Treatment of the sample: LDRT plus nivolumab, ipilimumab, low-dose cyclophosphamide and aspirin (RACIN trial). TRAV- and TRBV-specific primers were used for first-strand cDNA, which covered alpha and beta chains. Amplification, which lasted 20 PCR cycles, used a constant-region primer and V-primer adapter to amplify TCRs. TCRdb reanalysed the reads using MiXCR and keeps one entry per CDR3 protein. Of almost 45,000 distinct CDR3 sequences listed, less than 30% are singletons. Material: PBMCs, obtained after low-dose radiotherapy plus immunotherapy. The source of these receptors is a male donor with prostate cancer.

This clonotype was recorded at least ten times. CDR3 bases: TGTGCCACCAGCAGAGATTTCAGGGGCAGAGGTTACGAGCAGTACTTC. It is translated as CATSRDFRGRGYEQYF. This rearrangement joins TRBV15 to TRBJ2-7; tentative D call: TRBD1 (6 bases). This CDR3 region has 16 residues. Germline V gives CDR1 LNHNV, CDR2 YYDKDF (reference sequence). V was trimmed by 0 bases and J by 4 bases, leaving 16 bases between them.

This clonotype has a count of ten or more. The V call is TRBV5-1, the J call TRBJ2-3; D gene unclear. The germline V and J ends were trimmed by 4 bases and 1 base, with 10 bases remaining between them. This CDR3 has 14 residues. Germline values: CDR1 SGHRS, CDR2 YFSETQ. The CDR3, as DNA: TGCGCCAGCAGCGATCTGTCGGGCACAGATACGCAGTATTTT. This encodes CASSDLSGTDTQYF.

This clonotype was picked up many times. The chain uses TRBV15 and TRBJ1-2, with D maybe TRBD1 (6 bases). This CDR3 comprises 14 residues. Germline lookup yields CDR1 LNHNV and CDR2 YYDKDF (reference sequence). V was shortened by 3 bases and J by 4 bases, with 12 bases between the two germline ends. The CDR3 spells CATSSPGHLYGYTF. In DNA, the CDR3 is TGTGCCACCAGCAGTCCGGGACACCTCTATGGCTACACCTTC.

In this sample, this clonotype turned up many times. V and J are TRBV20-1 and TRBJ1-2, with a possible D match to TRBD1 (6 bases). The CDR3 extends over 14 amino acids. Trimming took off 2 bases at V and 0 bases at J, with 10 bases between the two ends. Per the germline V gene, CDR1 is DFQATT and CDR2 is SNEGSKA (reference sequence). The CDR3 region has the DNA TGCAGTGCTAGACCCGGGACAACTAACTATGGCTACACCTTC. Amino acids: CSARPGTTNYGYTF.

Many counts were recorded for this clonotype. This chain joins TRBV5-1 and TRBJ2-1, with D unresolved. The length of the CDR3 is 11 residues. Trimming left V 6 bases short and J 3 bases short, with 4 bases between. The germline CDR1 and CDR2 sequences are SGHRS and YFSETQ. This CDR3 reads CASKVYNEQFF. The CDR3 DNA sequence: TGCGCCAGCAAAGTCTACAATGAGCAGTTCTTC.

As DNA, the CDR3 is TGTGCCAGCAGATCCGGGACAGCCGAATCTAATGAAAAACTGTTTTTT. It encodes CASRSGTAESNEKLFF. The J gene is TRBJ1-4, the V gene TRBV6-6; 7 bases map to TRBD1. The CDR3 totals 16 residues. J gave up 3 bases and V 6 bases, and 10 bases lay outside the gene matches. Germline V gene lookup returns CDR1 MNHNY and CDR2 SVGAGI (reference sequence).

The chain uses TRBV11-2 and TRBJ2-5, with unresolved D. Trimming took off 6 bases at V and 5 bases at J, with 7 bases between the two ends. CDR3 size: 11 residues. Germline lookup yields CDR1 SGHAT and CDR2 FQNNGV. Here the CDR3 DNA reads TGTGCCAGCAGTACCGGGGAGACCCAGTACTTC. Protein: CASSTGETQYF.

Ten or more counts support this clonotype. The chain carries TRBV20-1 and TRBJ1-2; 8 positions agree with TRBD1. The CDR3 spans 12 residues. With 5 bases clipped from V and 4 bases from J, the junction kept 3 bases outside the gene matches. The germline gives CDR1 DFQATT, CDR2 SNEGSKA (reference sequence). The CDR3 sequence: CSAGTGGYGYTF. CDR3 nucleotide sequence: TGCAGTGCTGGGACAGGCGGCTATGGCTACACCTTC.

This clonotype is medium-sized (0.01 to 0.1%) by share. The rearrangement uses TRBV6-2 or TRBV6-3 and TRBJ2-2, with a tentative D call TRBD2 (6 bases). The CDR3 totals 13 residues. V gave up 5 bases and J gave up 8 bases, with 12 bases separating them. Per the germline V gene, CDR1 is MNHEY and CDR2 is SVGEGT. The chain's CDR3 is CASSRPGVGELFF. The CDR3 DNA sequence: TGTGCCAGCAGTCGCCCGGGGGTAGGGGAGCTGTTTTTT.

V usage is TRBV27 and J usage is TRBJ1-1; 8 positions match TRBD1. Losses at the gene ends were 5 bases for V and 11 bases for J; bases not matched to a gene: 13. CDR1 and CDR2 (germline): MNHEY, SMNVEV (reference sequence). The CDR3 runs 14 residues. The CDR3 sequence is CASSVPGQAPEAFF. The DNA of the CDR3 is TGTGCCAGCAGTGTTCCGGGACAGGCGCCCGAGGCTTTCTTT.

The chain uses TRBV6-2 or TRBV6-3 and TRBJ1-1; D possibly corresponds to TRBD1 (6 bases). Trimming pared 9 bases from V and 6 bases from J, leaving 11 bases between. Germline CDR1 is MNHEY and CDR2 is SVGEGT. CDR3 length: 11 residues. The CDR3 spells CARRGGPEAFF. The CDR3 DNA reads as TGTGCCAGGAGGGGGGGCCCTGAAGCTTTCTTT.

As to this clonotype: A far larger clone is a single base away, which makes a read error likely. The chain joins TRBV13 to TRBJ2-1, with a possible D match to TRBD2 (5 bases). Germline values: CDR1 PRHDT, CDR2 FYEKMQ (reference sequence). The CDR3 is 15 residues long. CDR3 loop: CASSGLTSSDNEQFF. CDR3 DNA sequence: TGTGCCAGCAGCGGACTTACGAGCTCCGACAATGAGCAGTTCTTC. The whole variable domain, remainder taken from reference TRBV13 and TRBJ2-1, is AAGVIQSPRHLIKEKRETATLKCYPIPRHDTVYWYQQGPGQDPQFLISFYEKMQSDKGSIPDRFSAQQFSDYHSELNMSSLELGDSALYFCASSGLTSSDNEQFFGPGTRLTVL.

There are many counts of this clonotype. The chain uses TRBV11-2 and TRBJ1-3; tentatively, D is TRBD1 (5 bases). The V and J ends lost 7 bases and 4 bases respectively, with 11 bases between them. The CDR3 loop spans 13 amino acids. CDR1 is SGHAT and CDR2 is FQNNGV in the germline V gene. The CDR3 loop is CASTSRGGNTIYF. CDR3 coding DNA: TGTGCCAGCACCTCTAGGGGAGGAAACACCATATATTTT.

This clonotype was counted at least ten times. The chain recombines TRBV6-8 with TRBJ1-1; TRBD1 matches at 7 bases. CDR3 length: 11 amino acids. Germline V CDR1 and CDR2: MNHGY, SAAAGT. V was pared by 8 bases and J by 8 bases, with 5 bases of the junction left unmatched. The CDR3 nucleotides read TGTGCCAGCGAGACAGGGAGAGAAGCTTTCTTT. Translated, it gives CASETGREAFF.